This TCR beta chain stems from a study of regulatory T cells in long-lasting Graves disease. There are many counts of this clonotype. Construction of TCR beta libraries relied on iRepertoire HTBI primers and on Arm-PCR targeting CDR3 regions. TCRdb itself ran the multiplex PCR reads through MiXCR, one entry per CDR3 protein. In the table there are around 450,000 distinct CDR3 sequences, more than 13% of which are singletons. J gave up 9 bases and V 3 bases, and 8 bases lay outside the gene matches. The germline gives CDR1 PRHDT, CDR2 FYEKMQ (reference sequence). The CDR3 consists of 14 residues. Indicated time point: newly diagnosed GD, antithyroid drugs for less than 3 months. Making the TCR library involved RNA that had been extracted from PBMCs. The sample was also linked to a second study, of T cells in Graves' hyperthyroidism and ophthalmopathy. This second study notes: Most clonotypes that expanded in the thyroid above 0.001 also showed up in blood.

The TCR comes from a woman aged 30 to 39 with Graves disease. The genes are TRBV13 and TRBJ2-1; TRBD2 agrees at 7 bases. The specimen comprised peripheral blood mononuclear cells (PBMCs), sampled at new diagnosis, from a patient treated with antithyroid drugs. The CDR3 here is CASSLGGRAIEQFF. The CDR3 coding sequence is TGTGCCAGCAGCTTGGGTGGGAGGGCCATTGAGCAGTTCTTC.